Each of the 30 T cell receptor beta chains below was sequenced from the same sample in a study of identical twins. Each CDR3 protein gets one entry after TCRdb re-called the 5' RACE reads with MiXCR. Of 300,000 to 400,000 distinct CDR3 sequences in the sample, around 9% were seen once. The sequencing input was naive T cells sorted from blood. These receptors all stem from a woman aged 50 to 60 in good health.

This clonotype showed up many times. The rearrangement uses TRBV12-3 or TRBV12-4 and TRBJ1-6; 10 bases map to TRBD1. The J segment lost 10 bases and the V segment lost 5 bases, leaving 5 bases of the junction unmatched. There are 14 residues in the CDR3. CDR3 amino acids: CASSLDRGDSPLHF. The DNA of the CDR3 is TGTGCCAGCAGTCTGGACAGGGGGGACTCACCCCTCCACTTT.

This clonotype was seen many times. The rearrangement uses TRBV12-3 or TRBV12-4 and TRBJ1-2, with D unresolved. CDR3 length: 14 amino acids. V was trimmed by 6 bases and J by 4 bases, leaving 15 bases between them. The CDR3 here is CASSRRPWVYGYTF. CDR3 DNA sequence: TGTGCCAGCAGCCGGCGACCTTGGGTCTATGGCTACACCTTC.

At least ten counts were recorded for this clonotype. The rearrangement joins TRBV5-1 to TRBJ2-3; 7 nucleotides match TRBD2. The CDR3 sequence is 15 residues long. V dropped 0 bases and J dropped 2; count of bases not matched to a gene: 3. From germline, CDR1 is SGHRS and CDR2 YFSETQ. The CDR3: CASSLAGRTTDTQYF. The CDR3 bases are TGCGCCAGCAGCTTGGCCGGGAGGACCACAGATACGCAGTATTTT. Complete variable domain (other parts from reference TRBV5-1 and TRBJ2-3): KAGVTQTPRYLIKTRGQQVTLSCSPISGHRSVSWYQQTPGQGLQFLFEYFSETQRNKGNFPGRFSGRQFSNSRSEMNVSTLELGDSALYLCASSLAGRTTDTQYFGPGTRLTVL.

This clonotype was observed a handful of times. V gene TRBV27 combines with J gene TRBJ2-7; D possibly corresponds to TRBD2 (6 bases). The CDR3 totals 14 residues. CDR1 and CDR2 (germline): MNHEY, SMNVEV (reference sequence). Trimming stripped 5 bases from V and 6 bases from J, with 17 bases between. CDR3 bases: TGTGCCAGCAGTCCCACCCTGGAGGGTTCCGAGCAGTACGTC. Its protein is CASSPTLEGSEQYV.

The chain combines TRBV9 with TRBJ2-1, with 8 bases lining up with TRBD2. Germline CDR1 and CDR2: SGDLS and YYNGEE. The CDR3 length is 16 residues. V was pared by 0 bases and J by 2 bases, with 4 bases of the junction left unmatched. Written as DNA, the CDR3 is TGTGCCAGCAGCGTAGCGGGAGGGAGTCCCTACAATGAGCAGTTCTTC. Translation: CASSVAGGSPYNEQFF.

This clonotype was found many times. The chain couples TRBV5-1 to TRBJ2-7, with 7 bases aligning to TRBD1. The CDR3 consists of 14 residues. The junction had 3 bases not matched to a gene; V was cut back by 0 bases and J by 3 bases. Germline V lookup: CDR1 SGHRS, CDR2 YFSETQ. CDR3 DNA sequence: TGCGCCAGCAGCTTGGAGGACAGGTTCTACGAGCAGTACTTC. Translating it yields CASSLEDRFYEQYF.

The chain links TRBV7-3 to TRBJ2-2; D not resolved. Trimming stripped 7 bases from V and 5 bases from J, with 5 bases between. Germline V CDR1 and CDR2: SGHTA, FQGTGA. This CDR3 spans 11 amino acids. CDR3 DNA sequence: TGTGCCAGCATAAGGACCGGGGAGCTGTTTTTT. It is translated as CASIRTGELFF.

This clonotype was seen many times. The chain combines TRBV5-6 with TRBJ2-2; D unresolved. Germline V CDR1 and CDR2: SGHDT, YYEEEE. With 3 bases removed from V and 5 bases from J, the gap between germline ends came to 11 bases. CDR3 length: 14 residues. This chain's CDR3 is CASSSPQGTGELFF. The CDR3 DNA sequence: TGTGCCAGCAGCTCCCCACAAGGTACCGGGGAGCTGTTTTTT.

The chain carries TRBV19 and TRBJ1-5, with a tentative D call TRBD1 (5 bases). CDR1 and CDR2 (germline): LNHDA, SQIVND (reference sequence). V was cut by 6 bases and J by 5 bases, with 20 bases left in between. The CDR3 length is 16 residues. This CDR3 reads CASRPPRVSSDQPQHF. CDR3 DNA: TGTGCCAGTAGACCACCCAGGGTAAGCTCAGATCAGCCCCAGCATTTT.

This clonotype came up many times. V is TRBV20-1 and J is TRBJ2-5; TRBD1 aligns across 8 bases. This CDR3 has 15 amino acids. Per the germline V gene, CDR1 is DFQATT and CDR2 is SNEGSKA (reference sequence). This CDR3 reads CSLPTVNDRGEGQYF. As DNA, the CDR3 is TGCAGCCTCCCCACCGTTAACGACAGGGGAGAGGGCCAGTACTTC.

There are a few counts of this clonotype. This chain uses TRBV12-5 with TRBJ1-1; D not resolved. This CDR3 comprises 13 residues. V lost 2 bases to trimming and J lost 1 base, with 5 bases between them. The germline CDR1 and CDR2 sequences are LGHNT and FRNRAP. This CDR3 reads CASGLPPNTEAFF. In DNA form, the CDR3 reads TGTGCTAGTGGTTTGCCCCCGAACACTGAAGCTTTCTTT. Full variable domain (outside the CDR3, taken from reference TRBV12-5 and TRBJ1-1): DARVTQTPRHKVTEMGQEVTMRCQPILGHNTVFWYRQTMMQGLELLAYFRNRAPLDDSGMPKDRFSAEMPDATLATLKIQPSEPRDSAVYFCASGLPPNTEAFFGQGTRLTVV.

This clonotype was picked up many times. V and J are TRBV12-3 or TRBV12-4 and TRBJ1-5; no reliable D call. Trimming removed 3 bases at V and 5 bases at J, with 11 bases between. The CDR3 spans 14 residues. In nucleotides, the CDR3 is TGTGCCAGCAGTTTTGGGTTTGTGGATCAGCCCCAGCATTTT. Translated, it gives CASSFGFVDQPQHF.

This clonotype has just a few counts. V and J are TRBV24-1 and TRBJ2-1; 7 nucleotides match TRBD1. The V gene's germline CDR1 is KGHDR and CDR2 SFDVKD. V shed 1 base, J shed 12 bases, and the junction held 5 bases outside the gene matches. The CDR3 length is 13 residues. This CDR3 reads CATSDLFRTGQFF. In DNA, the CDR3 is TGTGCCACCAGTGATTTATTCAGGACAGGGCAGTTCTTC.

This clonotype was counted between two and nine times. The chain recombines TRBV20-1 with TRBJ2-3; 14 nucleotides align to TRBD2. With 6 bases clipped from V and 2 bases from J, the junction kept 4 bases outside the gene matches. Germline V gene sequence: CDR1 DFQATT, CDR2 SNEGSKA (reference sequence). This CDR3 contains 15 residues. The CDR3: CSAPGLAGVTDTQYF. The CDR3 nucleotides are TGCAGTGCCCCGGGACTAGCGGGAGTCACAGATACGCAGTATTTT.

This clonotype was counted ten times or more. The chain carries TRBV5-1 and TRBJ2-1; 10 bases line up with TRBD2. The trim removed 4 bases at V and 6 bases at J, leaving 13 bases unmatched. The CDR3 totals 17 residues. Germline V lookup: CDR1 SGHRS, CDR2 YFSETQ. The CDR3 protein is CASSLRPPGLAFNEQFF. CDR3 nucleotide sequence: TGCGCCAGCAGCCTACGTCCTCCGGGACTAGCGTTCAATGAGCAGTTCTTC. The whole variable domain, remainder taken from reference TRBV5-1 and TRBJ2-1, is KAGVTQTPRYLIKTRGQQVTLSCSPISGHRSVSWYQQTPGQGLQFLFEYFSETQRNKGNFPGRFSGRQFSNSRSEMNVSTLELGDSALYLCASSLRPPGLAFNEQFFGPGTRLTVL.

There are a few counts of this clonotype. This chain uses TRBV20-1 with TRBJ2-1, with a possible D match to TRBD2 (5 bases). Germline assignment: CDR1 DFQATT and CDR2 SNEGSKA (reference sequence). The CDR3 is made up of 16 amino acids. V dropped 6 bases and J dropped 0 bases, with 18 bases sitting between them. In DNA form, the CDR3 reads TGCAGTGCCACTCCCGGGGAACCTAGCTCCTACAATGAGCAGTTCTTC. Protein sequence: CSATPGEPSSYNEQFF.

This chain links TRBV7-9 with TRBJ2-1; no reliable D call. Trimming took 1 base from V and 4 from J, leaving 11 bases between them. CDR3 length: 15 amino acids. Germline assignment: CDR1 SEHNR and CDR2 FQNEAQ (reference sequence). The CDR3 sequence: CASSLDSGRYNEQFF. The DNA of the CDR3 is TGTGCCAGCAGCTTAGACAGTGGCCGTTACAATGAGCAGTTCTTC.

The CDR3 coding sequence is TGCGCCAGCAGCTCTCCGGTTTGGGGCACTGAAGCTTTCTTT. This translates into CASSSPVWGTEAFF. V is TRBV4-1 and J is TRBJ1-1; no definite D call. This CDR3 comprises 14 residues. Looked up from germline, CDR1 is MGHRA and CDR2 is YSYEKL. The ends were cut back, 5 bases at V and 4 bases at J, with 14 bases in the middle.

This clonotype has just a few counts. This sequence joins TRBV3-1 and TRBJ2-3; D is perhaps TRBD1 (5 bases). The V gene lost 4 bases and the J gene lost 1 base, with 15 bases spanning the gap. The CDR3 covers 16 residues. CDR1 and CDR2 from the germline V gene are LGHDT and YNNKEL (reference sequence). The chain's CDR3 is CASSRPGNTRTDTQYF. CDR3 nucleotide sequence: TGTGCCAGCAGCCGCCCAGGGAACACGCGCACAGATACGCAGTATTTT.

Ten or more counts support this clonotype. The chain joins TRBV29-1 to TRBJ1-2; D not certain. CDR1 SQVTM and CDR2 ANQGSEA come from the germline V gene. V was cut by 3 bases and J by 5 bases, with 4 bases left in between. The CDR3 has 10 residues. The CDR3 coding sequence is TGCAGCGTTGACTCTTATGGCTACACCTTC. This sequence encodes CSVDSYGYTF.

This clonotype was recorded at least ten times. The chain joins TRBV6-6 to TRBJ2-1; possibly TRBD2 for D (5 bases). V gave up 7 bases and J gave up 0 bases, with 10 bases separating them. The CDR3 covers 14 residues. From germline, CDR1 is MNHNY and CDR2 SVGAGI (reference sequence). CDR3 bases: TGTGCCAGCAACCTAGCAACCTCCTACAATGAGCAGTTCTTC. This translates into CASNLATSYNEQFF.

This chain links TRBV20-1 with TRBJ2-6; D is unclear. The CDR3 loop spans 14 amino acids. V lost 3 bases, J lost 2 bases, and 8 bases lay in between. Germline V CDR1 and CDR2: DFQATT, SNEGSKA (reference sequence). This CDR3 reads CSASRVTGANVLTF. DNA of the CDR3: TGCAGTGCTAGTCGGGTAACTGGGGCCAACGTCCTGACTTTC.

This clonotype has just a few counts. V and J are TRBV6-1 and TRBJ2-7; D is unresolved. This CDR3 comprises 12 residues. CDR1 is MNHNS, CDR2 SASEGT, per germline. The V end was cut by 4 bases, the J end by 0 bases, with 4 bases between. CDR3 bases: TGTGCCAGCAGTGCAACCTCCTACGAGCAGTACGTC. This encodes CASSATSYEQYV.

This clonotype was counted ten times or more. The chain is built from TRBV5-1 and TRBJ1-3; D not certain. CDR3 length: 15 residues. Trimming removed 1 base from V and 0 bases from J, with 8 bases in between. Germline CDR1 and CDR2: SGHRS and YFSETQ. CDR3 loop: CASSLRESSGNTIYF. DNA for the CDR3: TGCGCCAGCAGCTTGCGGGAAAGCTCTGGAAACACCATATATTTT.

The V gene is TRBV4-1, the J gene TRBJ2-3; 8 bases line up with TRBD2. Unmatched junction bases numbered 10, after V lost 2 bases and J lost 0 bases. The CDR3 has 18 amino acids. In germline, CDR1 is MGHRA, CDR2 YSYEKL. The CDR3 DNA reads as TGCGCCAGCAGCCAAAGCGGGAGTGATGTCTTGAGCACAGATACGCAGTATTTT. Its protein product is CASSQSGSDVLSTDTQYF.

This clonotype was seen a few times. The genes are TRBV6-5 and TRBJ1-1; 8 nucleotides agree with TRBD1. Germline CDR1 reads MNHEY; CDR2 reads SVGAGI. The V gene end was trimmed by 6 bases and the J gene end by 2 bases; junction bases not matched to a gene: 8. The CDR3 runs to 15 residues. CDR3 loop: CASRPGQVGNTEAFF. The CDR3 nucleotides are TGTGCCAGCAGACCGGGACAGGTCGGAAACACTGAAGCTTTCTTT.

This clonotype was found a few times. This chain links TRBV10-3 with TRBJ2-1, with D hard to call. The germline gives CDR1 ENHRY, CDR2 SYGVKD. The CDR3 runs 12 residues. V lost 11 bases and J lost 7, with 15 bases in between. The CDR3, as DNA: TGTGCCGCCTCCTGGGCCTTGAATGAGCAGTTCTTC. It yields the protein CAASWALNEQFF.

The gene calls are TRBV27 and TRBJ2-1; 14 positions agree with TRBD2. The V gene end was trimmed by 10 bases and the J gene end by 6 bases; junction bases not matched to a gene: 8. In germline, CDR1 is MNHEY, CDR2 SMNVEV (reference sequence). The CDR3 is 15 residues long. This CDR3 is CAIKTGTSGSNEQFF. In DNA, the CDR3 is TGTGCCATCAAAACCGGGACTAGCGGGAGCAATGAGCAGTTCTTC.

This clonotype was seen a few times. V and J are TRBV2 and TRBJ2-5, with no clear D. Germline loops: CDR1 SNHLY, CDR2 FYNNEI. This CDR3 spans 13 amino acids. The V gene lost 2 bases and the J gene lost 0 bases, with 4 bases spanning the gap. The CDR3 loop is CASSEPYQETQYF. The CDR3 nucleotides are TGTGCCAGCAGTGAACCGTACCAAGAGACCCAGTACTTC.

The V and J genes are TRBV20-1 and TRBJ2-2, with 8 bases that match TRBD1. The junction had 6 bases not matched to a gene; V was cut back by 1 base and J by 2 bases. The CDR3 consists of 16 residues. Germline-derived CDR1 and CDR2 are DFQATT and SNEGSKA (reference sequence). The CDR3 sequence: CSARVSGQANTGELFF. DNA for the CDR3: TGCAGTGCTAGAGTTTCGGGACAGGCAAACACCGGGGAGCTGTTTTTT.